The TCR beta chain under discussion was sequenced for a study of response to subunit inactivated influenza vaccine. The study, taken as a whole, reports: Each seasonal influenza vaccination recruits few new T cells, the authors suggested.

Each CDR3 protein is one row after TCRdb ran MiXCR on the RT-PCR reads. This table holds around 650,000 distinct CDR3 sequences, less than 20% found once. Turning to this clonotype: Its antigen is not identified.

With 2 bases clipped from V and 3 bases from J, the junction kept 12 bases outside the gene matches. CDR3 size: 21 residues. Germline CDR1 reads LGHDT; CDR2 reads YNNKEL (reference sequence). The V call is TRBV3-1, the J call TRBJ2-2; 16 bases are shared with TRBD2. This receptor was obtained from a man aged 50-59 years who received an inactivated influenza vaccine. The sample was PBMCs from blood, taken approximately 12 days after vaccination. CDR3 amino acids: CASSQQGVGTSGRDHTGELFF. The CDR3 DNA follows: TGTGCCAGCAGCCAACAGGGAGTCGGGACTAGCGGGAGGGATCACACCGGGGAGCTGTTTTTT.